The T cell receptor (beta chain) described here comes from a study of cytomegalovirus exposure and HLA in healthy donors. Germline CDR1 reads SGHDT; CDR2 reads YYEEEE. This CDR3 is built from 16 residues. The trim removed 0 bases at V and 8 bases at J, leaving 12 bases unmatched. Notes on this clone: What it binds is unknown.

Findings and caveats of the study: Common viral pathogens seemed, in a later analysis, to connect with several of the most significant clusters. HLA-A and HLA-B allele assignments for most subjects were reportedly predicted accurately using TCR beta sequences. Rare sequences made up most TCRs, while some public TCRs were found in many donors.

PCR involved 60 Vbeta and 13 Jbeta primers. Profiling relied on immunoSEQ multiplex PCR, and the TCRdb table lists in-frame clones only, not all of them. The repertoire holds 150,000 to 200,000 clones, with 80% to 85% as singletons. The chain is built from TRBV5-6 and TRBJ1-1; 8 positions agree with TRBD1. Sequencing was performed on PBMCs. The TCR was taken from a woman in her thirties or forties in good health and CMV-seronegative. In DNA, the CDR3 is TGTGCCAGCAGCTTGGACGATTCCGCCGGGACAGGAGAAGCTTTCTTT. Encoded protein: CASSLDDSAGTGEAFF.